One sample yielded the 8 T cell receptor beta chains listed below, sequenced in a study of T cell responses to AZD1222 COVID-19 vaccine. TCRdb keeps only in-frame clones here, not all; method: immunoSEQ multiplex PCR. The table lists around 140,000 clones, roughly 92% of them singletons, with around 1.7% in the top ten. The material sequenced was peripheral blood, taken on day 0 of AZD1222 vaccination. These receptor sequences come from an adult in good health.

This chain links TRBV29-1 with TRBJ1-3, with D unclear. With 5 bases removed from V and 0 bases from J, the gap between germline ends came to 5 bases. The germline V gene has CDR1 SQVTM and CDR2 ANQGSEA. The CDR3 extends over 12 amino acids. This chain's CDR3 is CSVKSSGNTIYF. DNA of the CDR3: TGCAGCGTTAAATCCTCTGGAAACACCATATATTTT.

The chain joins TRBV16 to TRBJ2-3; D remains unclear. The CDR3 length is 16 residues. Germline CDR1 KGHSY, CDR2 FQNENV. V lost 2 bases to trimming and J lost 0 bases, with 12 bases between them. The DNA for the CDR3 is TGTGCCAGCAGCCAAAGGAGATCTTACAGCACAGATACGCAGTATTTT. This codes for CASSQRRSYSTDTQYF.

The V call is TRBV5-1, the J call TRBJ2-1, with 12 positions matching TRBD2. With V trimmed by 3 bases and J by 8 bases, 9 bases remained unmatched. CDR3 size: 16 residues. The germline V gene encodes CDR1 SGHRS and CDR2 YFSETQ. The CDR3 region has the DNA TGCGCCAGCAGCTCATTGACTAGCGGGAGTCGGGATGAGCAGTTCTTC. It specifies CASSSLTSGSRDEQFF.

This clone was counted only a few times. The chain uses TRBV2 and TRBJ2-7; TRBD1 agrees at 7 bases. Germline V lookup: CDR1 SNHLY, CDR2 FYNNEI. J lost 0 bases, V lost 8 bases, and 4 bases had no gene match. The CDR3 runs 13 residues. DNA for the CDR3: TGTGCCAGCCTACAGGGGTACTCCTACGAGCAGTACTTC. Translation: CASLQGYSYEQYF.

The V call is TRBV30, the J call TRBJ1-1; possible D gene TRBD1, 6 bases. The ends were cut back, 0 bases at V and 1 base at J, with 18 bases in the middle. Germline V gene sequence: CDR1 GTSNPN, CDR2 SVGIG (reference sequence). This CDR3 comprises 17 residues. The CDR3 sequence is CAWSVGPMLQGNTEAFF. The DNA for the CDR3 is TGTGCCTGGAGTGTCGGCCCCATGTTACAGGGGAACACTGAAGCTTTCTTT.

The V and J genes are TRBV9 and TRBJ1-1; a possible D gene is TRBD1 (6 bases). V shed 1 base and J shed 1 base, with 11 bases lying between them. There are 15 residues in the CDR3. CDR1 SGDLS and CDR2 YYNGEE come from the germline V gene. The CDR3 DNA sequence: TGTGCCAGCAGCGTAAGAGGACAGAGGAACACTGAAGCTTTCTTT. This codes for CASSVRGQRNTEAFF. Full variable domain (rest looked up from reference TRBV9 and TRBJ1-1): DSGVTQTPKHLITATGQRVTLRCSPRSGDLSVYWYQQSLDQGLQFLIQYYNGEERAKGNILERFSAQQFPDLHSELNLSSLELGDSALYFCASSVRGQRNTEAFFGQGTRLTVV.

This chain connects TRBV11-2 to TRBJ2-7; 12 bases fit TRBD1. This CDR3 contains 14 residues. The trim removed 6 bases at V and 4 bases at J, leaving 4 bases unmatched. From germline, CDR1 is SGHAT and CDR2 FQNNGV. CDR3 region: CASRWDRGQYEQYF. The CDR3 DNA sequence: TGTGCCAGCAGGTGGGACAGGGGGCAATACGAGCAGTACTTC.

V usage is TRBV5-1 and J usage is TRBJ1-3; unclear D gene. Trimming took 0 bases from V and 1 from J, leaving 20 bases between them. The germline V gene has CDR1 SGHRS and CDR2 YFSETQ. The CDR3 totals 19 residues. The CDR3 region is CASSLASAARVSSGNTIYF. DNA of the CDR3: TGCGCCAGCAGCTTGGCCTCGGCTGCTAGGGTTAGTTCTGGAAACACCATATATTTT.